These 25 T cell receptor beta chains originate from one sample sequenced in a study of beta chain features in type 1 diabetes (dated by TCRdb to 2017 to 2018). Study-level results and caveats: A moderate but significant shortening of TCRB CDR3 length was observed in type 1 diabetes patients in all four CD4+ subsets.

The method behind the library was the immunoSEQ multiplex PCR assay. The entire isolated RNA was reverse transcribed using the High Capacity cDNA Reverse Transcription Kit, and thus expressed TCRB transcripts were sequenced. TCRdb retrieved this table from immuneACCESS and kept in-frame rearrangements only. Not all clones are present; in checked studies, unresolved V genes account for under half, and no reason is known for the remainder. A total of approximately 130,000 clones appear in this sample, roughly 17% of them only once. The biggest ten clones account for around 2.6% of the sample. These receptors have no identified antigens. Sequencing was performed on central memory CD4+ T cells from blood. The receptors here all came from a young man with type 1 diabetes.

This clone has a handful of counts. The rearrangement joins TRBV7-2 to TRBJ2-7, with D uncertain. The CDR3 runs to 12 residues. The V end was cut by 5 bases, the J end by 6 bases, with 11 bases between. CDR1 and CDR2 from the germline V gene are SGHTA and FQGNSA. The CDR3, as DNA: TGTGCCAGCAGCCGGGTGGACGGCGAGCAGTACTTC. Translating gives CASSRVDGEQYF.

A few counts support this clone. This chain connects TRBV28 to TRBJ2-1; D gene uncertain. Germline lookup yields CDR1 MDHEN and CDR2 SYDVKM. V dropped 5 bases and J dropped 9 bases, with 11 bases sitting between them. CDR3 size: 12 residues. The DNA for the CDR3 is TGTGCCAGCAGTACCCAGTGGGGTGAGCAGTTCTTC. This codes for CASSTQWGEQFF.

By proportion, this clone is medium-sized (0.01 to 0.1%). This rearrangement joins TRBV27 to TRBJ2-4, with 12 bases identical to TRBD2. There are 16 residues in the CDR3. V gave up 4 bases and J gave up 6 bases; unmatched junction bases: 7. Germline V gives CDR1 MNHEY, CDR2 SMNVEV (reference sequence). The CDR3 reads CASSSHLLAGGNIQYF. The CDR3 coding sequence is TGTGCCAGCAGTTCTCATTTACTAGCGGGGGGAAACATTCAGTACTTC.

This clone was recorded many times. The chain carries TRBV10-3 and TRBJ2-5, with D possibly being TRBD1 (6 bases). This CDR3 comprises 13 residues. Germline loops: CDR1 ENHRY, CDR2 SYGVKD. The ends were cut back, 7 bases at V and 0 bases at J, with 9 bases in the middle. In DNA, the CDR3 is TGTGCCATCAACCGGGACAACCAAGAGACCCAGTACTTC. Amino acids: CAINRDNQETQYF.

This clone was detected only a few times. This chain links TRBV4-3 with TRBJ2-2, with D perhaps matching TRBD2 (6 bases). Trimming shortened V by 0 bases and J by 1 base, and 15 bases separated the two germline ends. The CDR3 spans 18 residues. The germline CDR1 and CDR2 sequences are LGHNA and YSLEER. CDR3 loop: CASSQDPTIAENTGELFF. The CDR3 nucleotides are TGCGCCAGCAGCCAAGACCCCACGATAGCGGAGAACACCGGGGAGCTGTTTTTT.

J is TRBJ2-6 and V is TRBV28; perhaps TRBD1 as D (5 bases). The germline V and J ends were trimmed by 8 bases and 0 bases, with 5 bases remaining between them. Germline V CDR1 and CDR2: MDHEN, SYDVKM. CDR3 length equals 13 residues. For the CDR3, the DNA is TGTGCCAGCGGACACTCTGGGGCCAACGTCCTGACTTTC. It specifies CASGHSGANVLTF.

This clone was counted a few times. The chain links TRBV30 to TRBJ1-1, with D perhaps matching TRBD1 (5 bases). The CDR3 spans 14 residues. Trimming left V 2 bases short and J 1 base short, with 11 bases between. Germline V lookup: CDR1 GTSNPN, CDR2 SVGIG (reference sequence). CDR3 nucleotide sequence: TGTGCCTGGAGTCGGGGACGGAGGAACACTGAAGCTTTCTTT. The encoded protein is CAWSRGRRNTEAFF.

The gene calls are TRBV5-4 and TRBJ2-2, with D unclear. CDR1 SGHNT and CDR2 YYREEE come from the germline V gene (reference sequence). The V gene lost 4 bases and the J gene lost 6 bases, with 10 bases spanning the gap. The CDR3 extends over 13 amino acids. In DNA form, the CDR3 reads TGTGCCAGCAGCCACTTAGGGTCCGGGGAGCTGTTTTTT. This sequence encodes CASSHLGSGELFF.

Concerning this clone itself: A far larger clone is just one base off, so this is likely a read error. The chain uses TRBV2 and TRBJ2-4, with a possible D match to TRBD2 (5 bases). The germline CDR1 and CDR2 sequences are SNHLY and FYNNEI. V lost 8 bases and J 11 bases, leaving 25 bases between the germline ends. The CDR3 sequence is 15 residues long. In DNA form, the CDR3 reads TGTGCCAGCCATCCCGGCTGGCCACTGGGAGAGGTTCAGTACTTC. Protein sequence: CASHPGWPLGEVQYF.

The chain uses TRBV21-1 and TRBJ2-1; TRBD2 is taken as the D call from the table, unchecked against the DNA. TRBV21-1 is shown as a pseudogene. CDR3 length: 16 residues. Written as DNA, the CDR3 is TGTGCCAGCCTCCGGACTAGCGGGGGGGATAGGGATGAGCAGTTCTTC. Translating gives CASLRTSGGDRDEQFF.

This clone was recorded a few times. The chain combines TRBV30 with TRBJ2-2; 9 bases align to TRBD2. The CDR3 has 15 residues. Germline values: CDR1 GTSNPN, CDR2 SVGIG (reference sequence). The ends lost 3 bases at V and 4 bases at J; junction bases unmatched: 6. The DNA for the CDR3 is TGTGCCTGGAGGCCCCAGACTAGCGGCACCGGGGAGCTGTTTTTT. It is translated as CAWRPQTSGTGELFF.

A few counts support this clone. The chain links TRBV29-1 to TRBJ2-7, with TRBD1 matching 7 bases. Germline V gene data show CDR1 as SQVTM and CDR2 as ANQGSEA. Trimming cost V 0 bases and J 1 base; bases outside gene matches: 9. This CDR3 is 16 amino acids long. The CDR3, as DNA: TGCAGCGTTGAAGAACCCCTGGCAGGGGGATCCTACGAGCAGTACTTC. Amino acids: CSVEEPLAGGSYEQYF.

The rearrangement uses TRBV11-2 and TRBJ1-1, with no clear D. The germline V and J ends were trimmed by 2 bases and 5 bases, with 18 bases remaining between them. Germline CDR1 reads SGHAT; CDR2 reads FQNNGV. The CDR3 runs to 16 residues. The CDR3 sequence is CASSLRQISGPTEAFF. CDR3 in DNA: TGTGCCAGCAGCTTAAGGCAGATCAGTGGGCCTACTGAAGCTTTCTTT. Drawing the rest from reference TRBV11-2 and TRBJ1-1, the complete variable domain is EAGVAQSPRYKIIEKRQSVAFWCNPISGHATLYWYQQILGQGPKLLIQFQNNGVVDDSQLPKDRFSAERLKGVDSTLKIQPAKLEDSAVYLCASSLRQISGPTEAFFGQGTRLTVV.

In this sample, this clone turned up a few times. The DNA for the CDR3 is TGTGCCAGCAGCCGATCCGGGACAGGGGGCTACGAGCAGTACTTC. Amino acid sequence: CASSRSGTGGYEQYF. The chain combines TRBV7-2 with TRBJ2-7; 11 bases agree with TRBD1. The germline CDR1 and CDR2 sequences are SGHTA and FQGNSA. The CDR3 is 15 residues long. V dropped 5 bases and J dropped 3; count of bases not matched to a gene: 6.

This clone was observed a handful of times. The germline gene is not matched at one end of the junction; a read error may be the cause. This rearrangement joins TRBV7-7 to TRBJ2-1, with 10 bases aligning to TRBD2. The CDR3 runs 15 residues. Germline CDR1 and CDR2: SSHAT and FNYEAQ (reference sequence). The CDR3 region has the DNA TGTGCTAGCAGCTTAGAGCCTAGCGGGAGAAATGAGCAGTTCTTC. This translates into CASSLEPSGRNEQFF.

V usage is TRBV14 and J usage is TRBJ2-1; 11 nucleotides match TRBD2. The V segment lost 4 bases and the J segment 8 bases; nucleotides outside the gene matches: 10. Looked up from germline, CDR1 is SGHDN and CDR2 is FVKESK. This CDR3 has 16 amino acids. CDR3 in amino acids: CASSPALAGGLDEQFF. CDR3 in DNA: TGTGCCAGCAGCCCCGCTCTAGCGGGAGGTTTGGATGAGCAGTTCTTC.

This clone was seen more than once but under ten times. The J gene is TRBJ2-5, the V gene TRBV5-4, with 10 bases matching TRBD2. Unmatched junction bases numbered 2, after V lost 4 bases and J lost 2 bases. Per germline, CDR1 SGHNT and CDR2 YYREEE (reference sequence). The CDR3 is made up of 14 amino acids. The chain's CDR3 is CASSTGLAQETQYF. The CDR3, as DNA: TGTGCCAGCAGCACGGGACTAGCGCAAGAGACCCAGTACTTC.

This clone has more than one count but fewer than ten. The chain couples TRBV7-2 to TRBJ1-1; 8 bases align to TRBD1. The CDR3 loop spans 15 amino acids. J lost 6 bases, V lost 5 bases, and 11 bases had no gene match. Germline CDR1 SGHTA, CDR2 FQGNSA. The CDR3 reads CASSPRTGRLAEAFF. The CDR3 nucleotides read TGTGCCAGCAGCCCGCGGACAGGGAGGTTGGCTGAAGCTTTCTTT.

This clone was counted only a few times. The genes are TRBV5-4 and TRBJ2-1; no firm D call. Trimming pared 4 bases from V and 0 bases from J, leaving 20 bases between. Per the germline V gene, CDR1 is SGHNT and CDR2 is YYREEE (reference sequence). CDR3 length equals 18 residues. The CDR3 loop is CASSPTTGSKSSYNEQFF. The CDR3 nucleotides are TGTGCCAGCAGCCCCACTACGGGCAGTAAAAGCTCCTACAATGAGCAGTTCTTC. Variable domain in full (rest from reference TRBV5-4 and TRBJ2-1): ETGVTQSPTHLIKTRGQQVTLRCSSQSGHNTVSWYQQALGQGPQFIFQYYREEENGRGNFPPRFSGLQFPNYSSELNVNALELDDSALYLCASSPTTGSKSSYNEQFFGPGTRLTVL.

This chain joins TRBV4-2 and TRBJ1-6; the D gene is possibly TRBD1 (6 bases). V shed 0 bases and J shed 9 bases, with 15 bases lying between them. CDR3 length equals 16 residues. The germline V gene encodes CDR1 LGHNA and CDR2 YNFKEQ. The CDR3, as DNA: TGTGCCAGCAGCCAAGACATCCAGGGGCTGGGTTCACCCCTCCACTTT. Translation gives CASSQDIQGLGSPLHF.

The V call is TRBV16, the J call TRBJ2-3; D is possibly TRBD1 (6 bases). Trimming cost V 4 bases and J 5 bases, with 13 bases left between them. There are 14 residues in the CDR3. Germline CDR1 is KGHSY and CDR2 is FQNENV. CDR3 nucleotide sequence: TGTGCCAGCAGCCTGATTCCGACAGGAGATACGCAGTATTTT. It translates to CASSLIPTGDTQYF.

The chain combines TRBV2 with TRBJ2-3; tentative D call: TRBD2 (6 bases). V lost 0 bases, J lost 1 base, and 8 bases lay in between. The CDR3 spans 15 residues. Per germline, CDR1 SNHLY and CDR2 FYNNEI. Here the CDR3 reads CASSEARGGTDTQYF. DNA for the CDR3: TGTGCCAGCAGTGAAGCGCGGGGAGGCACAGATACGCAGTATTTT.

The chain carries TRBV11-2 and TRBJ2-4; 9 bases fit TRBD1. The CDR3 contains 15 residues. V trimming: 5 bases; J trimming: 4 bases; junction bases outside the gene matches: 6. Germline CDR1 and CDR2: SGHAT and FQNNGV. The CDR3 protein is CASSMRDRVKNIQYF. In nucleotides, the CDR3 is TGTGCCAGCAGCATGAGGGACAGGGTAAAAAACATTCAGTACTTC.

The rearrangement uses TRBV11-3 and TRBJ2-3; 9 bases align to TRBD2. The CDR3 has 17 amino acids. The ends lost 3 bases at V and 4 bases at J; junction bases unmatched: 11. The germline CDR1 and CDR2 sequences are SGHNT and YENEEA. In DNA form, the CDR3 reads TGTGCCAGCAGCTTGTTACGCGGGAGGGGTAGGGCAGATACGCAGTATTTT. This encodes CASSLLRGRGRADTQYF.

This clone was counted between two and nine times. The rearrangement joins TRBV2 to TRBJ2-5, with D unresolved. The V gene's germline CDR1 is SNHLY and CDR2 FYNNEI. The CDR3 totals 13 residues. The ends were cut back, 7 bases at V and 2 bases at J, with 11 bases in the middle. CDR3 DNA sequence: TGTGCCAGCACGGCGGTATCACAAGAGACCCAGTACTTC. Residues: CASTAVSQETQYF.